This entry concerns a single T cell receptor (beta chain). This clone's antigen is unknown. Library prep was done by 5' RACE. The input for every TCR library was approximately 3,500 ng of total RNA. cDNA was synthesized with SMARTScribe reverse transcriptase in eight separate reactions per sample. During cDNA synthesis, template switching introduced unique molecular identifiers that contained a 6-nucleotide sample barcode. Amplification of TCRalpha and TCRbeta cDNA involved two nested PCRs of roughly 16 and 10 cycles, and each PCR was followed by bead purification. Before amplification, the cDNA was both treated with uracil DNA-glycosylase and purified with the QIAquick PCR purification kit. The second PCR added Illumina TruSeq-compatible adapters along with sample-specific barcodes. TapeStation and Qubit were used to check library quality and concentration, and around 5 ng of each library went into the pool. Pooled libraries were sequenced on an Illumina HiSeq2500 single-index Rapid Run with 2 x 100 bp reads and custom sequencing primers. Per the source publication's procedure: MiGEC version 1.2.6 was used for UMI-based consensus assembly to correct PCR and sequencing errors. V(D)J alignment, clonotype assembly and CDR3 extraction were performed with MiXCR version 2.1.1. Normalisation of gene usage, clonotype sharing and MAIT/NKT TCR abundance was achieved by analysing the top 1000, 10 000 and 20 000 clonotypes per sample. Diversity was computed as the inverse Simpson index with the vegan R package after downsampling to 27 000 UMIs. Paired Mann-Whitney U tests were applied to discordant twin pairs, with Benjamini-Hochberg correction for multiple testing. After reprocessing by TCRdb, each CDR3 protein sequence is one entry, and no DNA is given. For this entry, the V and J calls and clone size follow TCRdb and not the study's own pipeline. The sample table records about 450,000 distinct CDR3 sequences. About 2.6% of the sample lies in the top ten.

This entry belongs to a study of monozygotic twins with inflammatory bowel disease (dated by TCRdb to the late 2010s). For the wider study: The full study comprised some 30 monozygotic twin pairs: nine German pairs (four IBD-concordant, five IBD-discordant) and 19 IBD-discordant Danish pairs. Disease-associated traits were sought mainly through comparisons between IBD patients and their genetically identical healthy co-twins within discordant pairs. Each individual had, on average, about 151 000 unique TCRalpha sequences and 181 000 unique TCRbeta sequences available for analysis. Broad study findings and their caveats: No difference in repertoire similarity was observed between concordant and discordant twins, possibly owing to limited statistical power. No single strong signal or clonotype linked to IBD turned up in the results, so the idea that one exists was not supported. TCRbeta repertoire diversity, by inverse Simpson index, was decreased in IBD patients compared with their healthy co-twins. Compared with healthy twins, IBD patients shared fewer clonotypes with other individuals, and the difference was most pronounced in patients with signs of disease activity. Because patients were on differing immunosuppressive treatments, the repertoires may have picked up extra background noise and inter-individual variability. The analysis was unable to tell different T cell subtypes apart.

A roughly 2.5 ml peripheral blood sample was drawn into PAXgene tubes per donor and stored at -80°C. Total RNA was isolated from whole blood with the PAXgene blood miRNA kit on an automated QIAcube, without T cell sorting. Peripheral blood from monozygotic twin pairs, either concordant or discordant for inflammatory bowel disease, underwent deep TCRalpha and TCRbeta repertoire profiling that used unique molecular barcoding. Smoking habits were recorded for all twin pairs, with individuals classified as current, former or never smokers. The CDR3 holds 13 amino acids from the cysteine to the phenylalanine. The DNA is unrecorded. The germline V gene gives CDR1 as ENHRY and CDR2 as SYGVKD.

The clonotype was recovered from a human donor with ulcerative colitis or Crohn's disease, or a healthy co-twin of an affected twin (not recorded which). Material: blood. The sequence links TRBV10-3 to TRBJ2-5; the D call of TRBD2 rests on TCRdb alone, since no DNA is present to check it. The CDR3 amino acid sequence is: CAISEGLQETQYF.